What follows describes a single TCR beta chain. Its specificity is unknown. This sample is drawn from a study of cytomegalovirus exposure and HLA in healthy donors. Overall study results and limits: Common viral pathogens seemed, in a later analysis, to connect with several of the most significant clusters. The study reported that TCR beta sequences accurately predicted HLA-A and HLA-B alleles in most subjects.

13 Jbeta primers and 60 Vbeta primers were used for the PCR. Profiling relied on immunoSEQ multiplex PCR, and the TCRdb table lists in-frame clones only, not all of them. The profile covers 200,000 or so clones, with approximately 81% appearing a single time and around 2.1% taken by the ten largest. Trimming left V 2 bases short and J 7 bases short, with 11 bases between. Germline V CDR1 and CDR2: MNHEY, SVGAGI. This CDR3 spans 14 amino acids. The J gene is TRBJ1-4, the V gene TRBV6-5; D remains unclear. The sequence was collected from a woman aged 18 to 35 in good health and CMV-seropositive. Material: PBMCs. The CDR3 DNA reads TGTGCCAGCAGTTACAGTCGAGGTGGTGAAAAACTGTTTTTT. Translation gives CASSYSRGGEKLFF.